One sample yielded the 3 T cell receptor beta chains listed below, sequenced in a study of neoadjuvant anti-PD-1 for oral cavity cancer. The data were produced by immunoSEQ multiplex PCR, yet TCRdb's version contains in-frame clones alone and is incomplete. Of 30,000 to 35,000 clones listed, around nine tenths are singletons. This specimen consisted of PBMCs, obtained before nivolumab (anti-PD-1) treatment. All receptors derive from a person between 40 and 80 years old with oral cavity squamous cell carcinoma.

The chain recombines TRBV15 with TRBJ2-7; D could derive from TRBD1 or TRBD2 (5 bases each). V gave up 0 bases and J gave up 3 bases, with 6 bases separating them. This CDR3 contains 13 residues. CDR1 and CDR2 (germline): LNHNV, YYDKDF (reference sequence). The CDR3 reads CATSRDGGYEQYF. CDR3 nucleotide sequence: TGTGCCACCAGCAGAGATGGGGGCTACGAGCAGTACTTC.

V usage is TRBV7-8 and J usage is TRBJ1-5; 8 bases are shared with TRBD1. Germline-derived CDR1 and CDR2 are SGHVS and FQNEAQ. With V trimmed by 3 bases and J by 0 bases, 1 base remained unmatched. The CDR3 consists of 15 residues. CDR3 region: CASSLGQDSNQPQHF. The CDR3 DNA reads TGTGCCAGCAGCTTGGGACAGGATAGCAATCAGCCCCAGCATTTT.

V is TRBV7-9 and J is TRBJ2-1; 8 nucleotides agree with TRBD2. The germline gives CDR1 SEHNR, CDR2 FQNEAQ (reference sequence). CDR3 length: 17 residues. J lost 4 bases, V lost 5 bases, and 13 bases had no gene match. CDR3 coding DNA: TGTGCCAGCAGCCCACCTCCCCGACTAGCGATTTACAATGAGCAGTTCTTC. It codes for CASSPPPRLAIYNEQFF.